This T cell receptor beta chain was captured by sequencing in a study of T cell responses to AZD1222 COVID-19 vaccine. V trimming: 6 bases; J trimming: 1 base; junction bases outside the gene matches: 3. In germline, CDR1 is SNHLY, CDR2 FYNNEI. There are 14 residues in the CDR3. This table comes from immunoSEQ multiplex PCR, and its TCRdb copy is limited to in-frame clones, with some not included. The sample contains approximately 89,000 clones, just over 85% of which appear only once. The sequencing here drew on peripheral blood, taken 28 days after the second AZD1222 dose. J is TRBJ1-5 and V is TRBV2; 7 bases fit TRBD1. This TCR derives from an adult who received the AZD1222 COVID-19 vaccine. As DNA, the CDR3 is TGTGCCAGCAGCGGGGACAGAAGCAATCAGCCCCAGCATTTT. It is translated as CASSGDRSNQPQHF. The full variable domain, in which reference TRBV2 and TRBJ1-5 provide the parts outside the CDR3, is EPEVTQTPSHQVTQMGQEVILRCVPISNHLYFYWYRQILGQKVEFLVSFYNNEISEKSEIFDDQFSVERPDGSNFTLKIRSTKLEDSAMYFCASSGDRSNQPQHFGDGTRLSIL.